A single T cell receptor (beta chain) is shown here with its context. No antigen is known for it. Other nucleotide sequences in the sample specify the same CDR3. Sequenced by immunoSEQ multiplex PCR; TCRdb stores in-frame clones only, minus some. Among around 2,000,000 clones listed, about 95% were seen once. The sample is drawn from a study of shared clonotypes between healthy human individuals. Study-level points and caveats: Estimated clonotype richness was generally higher in naive than memory subsets. Clonotypes shared by all four sorted-subset donors had higher generation probabilities than non-shared clonotypes.

CDR1 and CDR2 from the germline V gene are MDHEN and SYDVKM. Trimming cost V 3 bases and J 4 bases, with 6 bases left between them. CDR3 length: 12 amino acids. J is TRBJ1-2 and V is TRBV28; no definite D call. The receptor was isolated from a man younger than 30 in good health. Sample: naive CD4+ T cells sorted from blood. Sample subset: CD45RA+ positively selected. CDR3 nucleotide sequence: TGTGCCAGCAGTTTGAGCAGCTATGGCTACACCTTC. As protein: CASSLSSYGYTF.